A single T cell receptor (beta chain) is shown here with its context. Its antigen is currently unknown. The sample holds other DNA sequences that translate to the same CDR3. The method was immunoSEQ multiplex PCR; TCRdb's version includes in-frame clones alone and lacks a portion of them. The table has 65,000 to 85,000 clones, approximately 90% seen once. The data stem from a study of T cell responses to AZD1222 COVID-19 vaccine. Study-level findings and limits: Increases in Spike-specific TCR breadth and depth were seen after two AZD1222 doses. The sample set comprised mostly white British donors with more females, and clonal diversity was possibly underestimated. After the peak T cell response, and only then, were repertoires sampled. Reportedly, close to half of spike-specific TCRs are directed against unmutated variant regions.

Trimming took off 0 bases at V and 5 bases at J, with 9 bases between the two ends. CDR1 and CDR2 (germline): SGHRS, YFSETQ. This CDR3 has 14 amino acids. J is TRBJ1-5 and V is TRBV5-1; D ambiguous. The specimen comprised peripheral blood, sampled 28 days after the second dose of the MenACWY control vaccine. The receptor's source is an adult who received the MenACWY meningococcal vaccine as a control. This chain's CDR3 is CASSLGGVDQPQHF. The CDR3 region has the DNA TGCGCCAGCAGCTTGGGTGGGGTCGATCAGCCCCAGCATTTT.